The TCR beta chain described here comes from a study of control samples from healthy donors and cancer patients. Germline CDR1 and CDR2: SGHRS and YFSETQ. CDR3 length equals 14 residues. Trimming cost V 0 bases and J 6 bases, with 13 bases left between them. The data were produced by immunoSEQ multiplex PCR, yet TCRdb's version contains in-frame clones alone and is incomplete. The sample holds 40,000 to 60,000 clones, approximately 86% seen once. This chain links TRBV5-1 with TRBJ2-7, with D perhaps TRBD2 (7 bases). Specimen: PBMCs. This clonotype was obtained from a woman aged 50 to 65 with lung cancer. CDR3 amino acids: CASSLEGGRGEQYF. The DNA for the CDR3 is TGCGCCAGCAGCTTGGAGGGGGGGCGCGGCGAGCAGTACTTC. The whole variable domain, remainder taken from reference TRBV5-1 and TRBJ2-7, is KAGVTQTPRYLIKTRGQQVTLSCSPISGHRSVSWYQQTPGQGLQFLFEYFSETQRNKGNFPGRFSGRQFSNSRSEMNVSTLELGDSALYLCASSLEGGRGEQYFGPGTRLTVT.